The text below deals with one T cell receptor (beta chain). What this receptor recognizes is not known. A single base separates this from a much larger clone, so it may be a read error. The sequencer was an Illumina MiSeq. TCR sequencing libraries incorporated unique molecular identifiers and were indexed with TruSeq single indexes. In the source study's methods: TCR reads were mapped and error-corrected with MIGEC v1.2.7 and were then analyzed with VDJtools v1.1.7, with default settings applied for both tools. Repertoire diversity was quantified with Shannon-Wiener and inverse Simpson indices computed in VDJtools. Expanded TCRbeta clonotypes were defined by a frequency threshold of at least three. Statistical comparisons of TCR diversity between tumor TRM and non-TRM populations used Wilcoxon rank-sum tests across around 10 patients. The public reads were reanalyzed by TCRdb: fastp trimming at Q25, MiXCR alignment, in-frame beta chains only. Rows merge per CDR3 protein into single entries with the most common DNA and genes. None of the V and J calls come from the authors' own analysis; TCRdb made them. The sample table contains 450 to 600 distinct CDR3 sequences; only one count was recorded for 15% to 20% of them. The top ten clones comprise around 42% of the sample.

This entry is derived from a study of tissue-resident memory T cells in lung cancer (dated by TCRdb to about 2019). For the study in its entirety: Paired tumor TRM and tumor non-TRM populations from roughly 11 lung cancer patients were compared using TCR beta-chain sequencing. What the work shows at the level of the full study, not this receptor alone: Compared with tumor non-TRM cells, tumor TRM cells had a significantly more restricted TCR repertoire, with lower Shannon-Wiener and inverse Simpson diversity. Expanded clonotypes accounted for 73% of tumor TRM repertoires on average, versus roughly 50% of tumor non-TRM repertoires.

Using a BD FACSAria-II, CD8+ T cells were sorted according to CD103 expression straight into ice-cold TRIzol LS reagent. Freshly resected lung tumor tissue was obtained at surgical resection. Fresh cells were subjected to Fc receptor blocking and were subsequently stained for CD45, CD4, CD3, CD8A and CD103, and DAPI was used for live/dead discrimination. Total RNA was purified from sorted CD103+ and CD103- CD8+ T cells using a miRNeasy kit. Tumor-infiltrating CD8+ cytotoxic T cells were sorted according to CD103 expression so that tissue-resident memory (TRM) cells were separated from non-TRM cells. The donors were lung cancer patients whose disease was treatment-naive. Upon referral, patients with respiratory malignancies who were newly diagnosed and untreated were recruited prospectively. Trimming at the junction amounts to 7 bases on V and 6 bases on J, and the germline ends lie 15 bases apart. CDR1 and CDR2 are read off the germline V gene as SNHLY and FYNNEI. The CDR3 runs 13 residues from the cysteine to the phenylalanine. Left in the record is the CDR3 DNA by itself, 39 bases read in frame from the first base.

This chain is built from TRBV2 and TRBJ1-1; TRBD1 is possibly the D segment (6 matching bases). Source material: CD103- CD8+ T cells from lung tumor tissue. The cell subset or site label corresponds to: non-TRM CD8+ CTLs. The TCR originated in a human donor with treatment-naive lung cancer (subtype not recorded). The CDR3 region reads CASKLGTPPEAFF. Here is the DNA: TGTGCCAGCAAGTTAGGGACACCTCCTGAAGCTTTCTTT.